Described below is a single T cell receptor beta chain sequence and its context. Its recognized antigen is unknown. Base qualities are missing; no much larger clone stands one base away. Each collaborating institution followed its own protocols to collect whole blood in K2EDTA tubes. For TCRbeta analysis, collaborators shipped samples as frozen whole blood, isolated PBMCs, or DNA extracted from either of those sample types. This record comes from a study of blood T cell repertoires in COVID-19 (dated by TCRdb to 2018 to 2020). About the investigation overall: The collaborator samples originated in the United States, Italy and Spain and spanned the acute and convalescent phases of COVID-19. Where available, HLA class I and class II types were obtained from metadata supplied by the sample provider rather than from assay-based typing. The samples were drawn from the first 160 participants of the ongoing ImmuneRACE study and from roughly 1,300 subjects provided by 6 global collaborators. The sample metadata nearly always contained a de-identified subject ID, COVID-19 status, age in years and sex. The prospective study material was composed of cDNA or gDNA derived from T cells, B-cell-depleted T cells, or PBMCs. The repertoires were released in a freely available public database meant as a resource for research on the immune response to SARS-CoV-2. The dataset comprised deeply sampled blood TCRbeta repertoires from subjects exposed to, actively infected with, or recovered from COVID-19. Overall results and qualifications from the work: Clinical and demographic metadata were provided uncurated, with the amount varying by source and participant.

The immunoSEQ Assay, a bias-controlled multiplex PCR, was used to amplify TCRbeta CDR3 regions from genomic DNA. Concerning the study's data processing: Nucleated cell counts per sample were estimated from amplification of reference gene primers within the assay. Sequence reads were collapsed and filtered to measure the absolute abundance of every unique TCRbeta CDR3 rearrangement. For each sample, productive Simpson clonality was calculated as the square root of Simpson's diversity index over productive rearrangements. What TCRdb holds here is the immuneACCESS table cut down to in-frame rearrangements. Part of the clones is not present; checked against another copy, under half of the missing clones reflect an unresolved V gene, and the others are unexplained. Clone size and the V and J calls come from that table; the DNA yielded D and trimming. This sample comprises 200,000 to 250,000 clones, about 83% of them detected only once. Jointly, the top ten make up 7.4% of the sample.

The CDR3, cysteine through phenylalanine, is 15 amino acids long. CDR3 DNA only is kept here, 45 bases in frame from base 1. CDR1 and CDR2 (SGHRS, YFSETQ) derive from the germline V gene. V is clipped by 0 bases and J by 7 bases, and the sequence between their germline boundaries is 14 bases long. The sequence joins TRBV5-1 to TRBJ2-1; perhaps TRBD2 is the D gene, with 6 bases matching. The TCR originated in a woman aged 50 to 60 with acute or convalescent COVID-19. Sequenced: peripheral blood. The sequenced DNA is TGCGCCAGCAGCTTGGAAGTAGCGGTCAAGAATGAGCAGTTCTTC. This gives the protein CASSLEVAVKNEQFF.